Listed here are 29 T cell receptor beta chains from one sample, sequenced in a study of post-analysis software for immune sequencing data. The study's findings and limits: Five or six TRBV segments, TRBV5-6, TRBV5-1 and TRBV20-1 among them, were found more frequent in patients than controls.

The library was made from cDNA and included unique molecular identifiers. TCRdb re-derived calls from the PCR reads in MiXCR, one entry per CDR3 protein. The sample has approximately 730,000 distinct CDR3 sequences, approximately 44% seen once. Antigens for these TCRs are unknown. The sample was blood. These receptors were taken from a girl between 10 and 17 years old with multiple sclerosis.

The V and J genes are TRBV5-5 and TRBJ2-1; 9 bases line up with TRBD2. CDR1 is SGHKS and CDR2 is YYEKEE in the germline V gene (reference sequence). The CDR3 sequence is 16 residues long. V lost 0 bases to trimming and J lost 9 bases; unmatched junction nucleotides: 10. This CDR3 is CASSLVQTSGSGEQFF. For the CDR3, the DNA is TGTGCCAGCAGCTTGGTTCAAACTAGCGGGTCGGGTGAGCAGTTCTTC.

This chain uses TRBV7-3 with TRBJ2-5; maybe TRBD2 (5 bases). The germline gives CDR1 SGHTA, CDR2 FQGTGA. V lost 5 bases and J 11 bases, leaving 15 bases between the germline ends. The CDR3 length is 12 residues. The CDR3: CASSTQFGEQYF. For the CDR3, the DNA is TGTGCCAGCAGCACCCAATTCGGGGAGCAGTACTTC.

Turning to this clonotype: This CDR3 fails to terminate in the conserved phenylalanine or tryptophan, so it likely reflects a read error. J is TRBJ2-1 and V is TRBV24-1; D is uncertain. V dropped 7 bases and J dropped 0 bases, with 9 bases sitting between them. The CDR3 contains 14 residues. Germline lookup yields CDR1 KGHDR and CDR2 SFDVKD. The CDR3 spells CATSSYSSYNEQFC. In DNA form, the CDR3 reads TGTGCCACCAGCTCCTATTCCTCCTACAATGAGCAGTTCTGC.

The chain is built from TRBV20-1 and TRBJ2-5; D might be TRBD1 or TRBD2, each matching 5 bases. V lost 1 base and J 1 base, leaving 7 bases between the germline ends. Looked up from germline, CDR1 is DFQATT and CDR2 is SNEGSKA (reference sequence). There are 13 residues in the CDR3. CDR3 DNA sequence: TGCAGTGCTAGAGGGGGGTCCCAAGAGACCCAGTACTTC. Its translation: CSARGGSQETQYF.

The chain couples TRBV5-1 to TRBJ2-2; possibly TRBD1 for D (6 bases). The CDR3 is made up of 16 amino acids. Trimming pared 1 base from V and 6 bases from J, leaving 16 bases between. Germline values: CDR1 SGHRS, CDR2 YFSETQ. DNA of the CDR3: TGCGCCAGCAGCTTGAAAGAAGGGGGTCGGTCCGGGGAGCTGTTTTTT. It yields the protein CASSLKEGGRSGELFF.

This CDR3 is CASSAVGGAYEQYF. For the CDR3, the DNA is TGTGCCAGCAGTGCGGTAGGAGGGGCCTACGAGCAGTACTTC. V gene TRBV2 combines with J gene TRBJ2-7; maybe TRBD2 (6 bases). There are 14 residues in the CDR3. The germline gives CDR1 SNHLY, CDR2 FYNNEI. V was pared by 4 bases and J by 2 bases, with 12 bases between.

V gene TRBV28 combines with J gene TRBJ1-2, with TRBD1 identical over 9 bases. The CDR3 runs to 15 residues. In germline, CDR1 is MDHEN, CDR2 SYDVKM. J lost 4 bases, V lost 6 bases, and 9 bases had no gene match. The CDR3 sequence is CASRYRDRETYGYTF. The CDR3 bases are TGTGCCAGCAGGTACCGGGACAGGGAAACCTATGGCTACACCTTC.

The chain is built from TRBV7-2 and TRBJ2-7; 15 positions match TRBD2. The germline V gene has CDR1 SGHTA and CDR2 FQGNSA. V lost 5 bases, J lost 7 bases, and 6 bases stayed unmatched. There are 15 residues in the CDR3. This CDR3 reads CASSTGLAGGGEQYF. The CDR3 DNA reads as TGTGCCAGCAGCACCGGACTAGCGGGAGGGGGAGAGCAGTACTTC.

CDR3 protein: CASSKGEPGTGGMDGYTF. The DNA for the CDR3 is TGTGCCAGCAGCAAAGGCGAACCCGGGACAGGGGGCATGGATGGCTACACCTTC. This chain joins TRBV7-9 and TRBJ1-2, with TRBD1 matching 12 bases. Losses at the gene ends were 5 bases for V and 6 bases for J; bases not matched to a gene: 16. Germline-derived CDR1 and CDR2 are SEHNR and FQNEAQ (reference sequence). This CDR3 spans 18 amino acids. Full variable domain (rest looked up from reference TRBV7-9 and TRBJ1-2): DTGVSQNPRHKITKRGQNVTFRCDPISEHNRLYWYRQTLGQGPEFLTYFQNEAQLEKSRLLSDRFSAERPKGSFSTLEIQRTEQGDSAMYLCASSKGEPGTGGMDGYTFGSGTRLTVV.

V is TRBV9 and J is TRBJ2-1; TRBD1 agrees at 10 bases. This CDR3 has 16 amino acids. Germline V gene lookup returns CDR1 SGDLS and CDR2 YYNGEE. Trimming cost V 2 bases and J 3 bases; bases outside gene matches: 5. CDR3 DNA sequence: TGTGCCAGCAGCGTGGCGGGACAGGGGCACTACAATGAGCAGTTCTTC. Protein product: CASSVAGQGHYNEQFF.

The rearrangement links TRBV20-1 to TRBJ2-5; 9 bases line up with TRBD2. The closer fit of TRBJ2-7 to the DNA end suggests the J call may be wrong. Looked up from germline, CDR1 is DFQATT and CDR2 is SNEGSKA (reference sequence). This CDR3 is built from 15 residues. The CDR3 bases are TGCAGTGCTAGAGTCGGGGCTAGCGGGATTTACGAGCAGTACTTC. Translation: CSARVGASGIYEQYF.

Worth noting for this clonotype: One end of the junction varies from germline; a read error may be responsible. This chain uses TRBV3-1 with TRBJ2-1, with D perhaps assigned TRBD1 or TRBD2 (5 bases each). Germline loops: CDR1 LGHDT, CDR2 YNNKEL (reference sequence). This CDR3 contains 15 residues. CDR3 amino acids: CASSPASPPGAEQVF. The CDR3 DNA reads as TGTGCCAGCAGCCCCGCGAGCCCCCCCGGGGCCGAGCAGGTCTTC.

The chain couples TRBV10-3 to TRBJ2-7; the D is unclear. V lost 10 bases and J lost 3, with 13 bases in between. The CDR3 runs 12 residues. Per germline, CDR1 ENHRY and CDR2 SYGVKD. CDR3 residues: CATAGPVYEQYF. The DNA of the CDR3 is TGTGCCACTGCCGGACCTGTCTACGAGCAGTACTTC.

This clonotype showed up many times. V and J are TRBV11-2 and TRBJ2-7; D remains unclear. Germline V gene sequence: CDR1 SGHAT, CDR2 FQNNGV. Deletions cut 2 bases from V and 1 base from J, with 9 bases between. There are 14 residues in the CDR3. CDR3 DNA sequence: TGTGCCAGCAGCTTATTAAGCGTATCCTACGAGCAGTACTTC. Its translation: CASSLLSVSYEQYF.

This clonotype was seen more than once but under ten times. The chain is built from TRBV28 and TRBJ2-1, with D possibly being TRBD2 (6 bases). Trimming stripped 4 bases from V and 1 base from J, with 8 bases between. This CDR3 has 14 residues. The germline CDR1 and CDR2 sequences are MDHEN and SYDVKM. This chain's CDR3 is CASSYGRSYNEQFF. CDR3 DNA: TGTGCCAGCAGTTATGGGAGGTCCTACAATGAGCAGTTCTTC. The whole variable domain, filled in from reference TRBV28 and TRBJ2-1, reads DVKVTQSSRYLVKRTGEKVFLECVQDMDHENMFWYRQDPGLGLRLIYFSYDVKMKEKGDIPEGYSVSREKKERFSLILESASTNQTSMYLCASSYGRSYNEQFFGPGTRLTVL.

V gene TRBV20-1 combines with J gene TRBJ2-7; 14 bases are a match to TRBD2. V gave up 5 bases and J gave up 3 bases; unmatched junction bases: 12. This CDR3 is 17 amino acids long. Germline CDR1 and CDR2: DFQATT and SNEGSKA (reference sequence). The CDR3 sequence: CSAYTILGTSGSYEQYF. In nucleotides, the CDR3 is TGCAGTGCTTATACCATATTAGGGACTAGCGGGAGCTACGAGCAGTACTTC.

The rearrangement joins TRBV7-2 to TRBJ2-7; TRBD2 agrees at 13 bases. The germline V gene has CDR1 SGHTA and CDR2 FQGNSA. V lost 6 bases to trimming and J lost 6 bases; unmatched junction nucleotides: 8. The CDR3 spans 15 residues. CDR3 protein: CASSPGLAGVFEQYF. As DNA, the CDR3 is TGTGCCAGCAGTCCAGGACTAGCGGGGGTCTTCGAGCAGTACTTC.

This clonotype has more than one count but fewer than ten. The chain is built from TRBV11-2 and TRBJ2-3; the D gene is possibly TRBD2 (5 bases). The V end lost 2 bases, the J end lost 5 bases, and 20 bases lay between the germline ends. CDR3 length: 17 residues. In germline, CDR1 is SGHAT, CDR2 FQNNGV. DNA for the CDR3: TGTGCCAGCAGCTTACTGGCGGCGGGCCTTTGGGGAGATACGCAGTATTTT. Residues: CASSLLAAGLWGDTQYF. The full variable domain, its missing parts supplied by reference TRBV11-2 and TRBJ2-3, is EAGVAQSPRYKIIEKRQSVAFWCNPISGHATLYWYQQILGQGPKLLIQFQNNGVVDDSQLPKDRFSAERLKGVDSTLKIQPAKLEDSAVYLCASSLLAAGLWGDTQYFGPGTRLTVL.

The sample holds a few counts of this clonotype. The chain joins TRBV27 to TRBJ2-1; 9 bases fit TRBD1. CDR3 length: 14 residues. Germline V lookup: CDR1 MNHEY, CDR2 SMNVEV (reference sequence). Trimming cost V 6 bases and J 9 bases; bases outside gene matches: 9. CDR3: CASRPGQGSGEQFF. The CDR3 region has the DNA TGTGCCAGCAGACCGGGACAGGGCAGCGGTGAGCAGTTCTTC.

This clonotype has only a few counts. The chain's CDR3 is CSAGLAGVYEQYF. The CDR3 DNA reads as TGCAGTGCTGGACTAGCGGGAGTTTACGAGCAGTACTTC. The rearrangement uses TRBV20-1 and TRBJ2-7; 13 nucleotides agree with TRBD2. CDR3 length: 13 residues. Germline CDR1 is DFQATT and CDR2 is SNEGSKA (reference sequence). Germline trimming cut 5 bases from V and 4 bases from J; bases unmatched to any gene: 2.

The chain employs TRBV5-1 and TRBJ2-5; the match to TRBD1 covers 10 bases. The CDR3 spans 15 residues. CDR1 and CDR2 (germline): SGHRS, YFSETQ. The V segment lost 3 bases and the J segment 1 base; nucleotides outside the gene matches: 3. The CDR3 DNA follows: TGCGCCAGCAGCTCGGGGACAGGGGCCCAAGAGACCCAGTACTTC. This translates into CASSSGTGAQETQYF.

Comment on this clonotype: One junction end disagrees with the germline gene, perhaps due to a read error. The chain couples TRBV3-1 to TRBJ2-7; 7 bases map to TRBD2. Per germline, CDR1 LGHDT and CDR2 YNNKEL (reference sequence). The CDR3 loop spans 15 amino acids. CDR3 nucleotides: TGTGCCAACAGCCAAGAGTCGAGCGGGGCCTACGAGCAGTACTTC. It codes for CANSQESSGAYEQYF.

The chain is built from TRBV20-1 and TRBJ1-1, with a weak D call TRBD1 (5 bases). With 3 bases removed from V and 3 bases from J, the gap between germline ends came to 14 bases. Per germline, CDR1 DFQATT and CDR2 SNEGSKA (reference sequence). The CDR3 is 14 residues long. Here the CDR3 reads CSARGLELDTEAFF. CDR3 bases: TGCAGTGCTAGGGGACTAGAATTGGACACTGAAGCTTTCTTT.

This chain connects TRBV9 to TRBJ2-3; maybe TRBD1 (5 bases). CDR3 length: 15 amino acids. V gave up 6 bases and J gave up 0 bases, with 14 bases separating them. From germline, CDR1 is SGDLS and CDR2 YYNGEE. The CDR3 protein is CASTPQGLSTDTQYF. CDR3 nucleotides: TGTGCCAGCACCCCTCAGGGCCTCAGCACAGATACGCAGTATTTT. The full variable domain, in which reference TRBV9 and TRBJ2-3 provide the parts outside the CDR3, is DSGVTQTPKHLITATGQRVTLRCSPRSGDLSVYWYQQSLDQGLQFLIQYYNGEERAKGNILERFSAQQFPDLHSELNLSSLELGDSALYFCASTPQGLSTDTQYFGPGTRLTVL.

The J gene is TRBJ1-5, the V gene TRBV6-1, with D unresolved. Germline V CDR1 and CDR2: MNHNS, SASEGT. Trimming shortened V by 3 bases and J by 4 bases, and 10 bases separated the two germline ends. The CDR3 runs to 14 residues. The CDR3 nucleotides read TGTGCCAGCAGTGAGACGTCCCTAAATCAGCCCCAGCATTTT. It codes for CASSETSLNQPQHF.

The genes are TRBV29-1 and TRBJ2-7, with TRBD1 matching over 9 bases. This CDR3 comprises 12 residues. Germline V CDR1 and CDR2: SQVTM, ANQGSEA. Unmatched junction bases numbered 6, after V lost 7 bases and J lost 5 bases. CDR3 region: CSAWTGENEQYF. The CDR3 region has the DNA TGCAGCGCCTGGACAGGGGAGAACGAGCAGTACTTC.

This chain connects TRBV6-5 to TRBJ2-4; D not certain. The J call may be mistaken, given a closer DNA end match to TRBJ2-5. Germline V gene sequence: CDR1 MNHEY, CDR2 SVGAGI. The CDR3 loop spans 14 amino acids. DNA of the CDR3: TGTGCCAGCAGTCGAGCCGGAGTATTTGAGACCCAGTACTTC. Its translation is CASSRAGVFETQYF.

The chain has TRBV7-9 and TRBJ1-2, with 7 nucleotides matching TRBD1. The CDR3 is 15 residues long. Trimming took 5 bases from V and 8 from J; bases not matched to a gene: 14. From germline, CDR1 is SEHNR and CDR2 FQNEAQ (reference sequence). The CDR3 loop reads CASSPPTGTSEGYTF. CDR3 coding DNA: TGTGCCAGCAGCCCTCCGACAGGGACCTCTGAGGGCTACACCTTC.

The chain is built from TRBV12-3 or TRBV12-4 and TRBJ1-1; D unresolved. Trimming pared 6 bases from V and 0 bases from J, leaving 8 bases between. CDR3 size: 13 residues. The CDR3: CASSPPMNTEAFF. The DNA of the CDR3 is TGTGCCAGCAGCCCCCCCATGAACACTGAAGCTTTCTTT.